The rows below give T cell receptor beta chains drawn from one sample of a study of hypomethylating agent response in myelodysplastic syndrome. Produced via immunoSEQ multiplex PCR; TCRdb's table is partial and in-frame only. The data show some 1,800 clones, about 86% seen once. Material: bone marrow, obtained before or after starting hypomethylating agent treatment for myelodysplastic syndrome (not recorded which). Every receptor here comes from a human donor with myelodysplastic syndrome. Each CDR3 is given with its conserved first and last residue. A D gene is named only where the DNA matches it firmly. Clone size is not always given. Where it is, it says once, few, many or a class for expanded clones.

d_call: -
clone_size: -
j_call: TRBJ1-2
v_call: TRBV19
cdr3_nt: TGTGCCAGTAGTATGGGTGACAGTTCTAACTATGGCTACACCTTC
cdr3_aa: CASSMGDSSNYGYTF

d_call: -
clone_size: -
j_call: TRBJ1-5
v_call: TRBV28
cdr3_nt: TGTGCCAGCTCAGGGAGCGTCTCCAATCAGCCCCAGCATTTT
cdr3_aa: CASSGSVSNQPQHF

d_call: TRBD2
clone_size: -
j_call: TRBJ2-7
v_call: TRBV6-1
cdr3_nt: TGTGCCAGCAGTGAATCAAGGCTAGCGGGATTCCCCTACGAGCAGTACTTC
cdr3_aa: CASSESRLAGFPYEQYF

d_call: -
clone_size: -
j_call: TRBJ2-7
v_call: TRBV28
cdr3_nt: TGTGCCAGCAGCCCCCTAGCCGAAGCTACCTACGAGCAGTACTTC
cdr3_aa: CASSPLAEATYEQYF

d_call: -
clone_size: -
j_call: TRBJ2-2
v_call: TRBV5-1
cdr3_nt: TGCGCCAGCAGCACAACTAGTATCATCACCGGGGAGCTGTTTTTT
cdr3_aa: CASSTTSIITGELFF

d_call: -
clone_size: -
j_call: TRBJ1-6
v_call: TRBV5-6
cdr3_nt: TGTGCCAGCAGCTTGTCGGCAGGCCTCAATTCACCCCTCCACTTT
cdr3_aa: CASSLSAGLNSPLHF

d_call: -
clone_size: -
j_call: TRBJ1-2
v_call: TRBV9
cdr3_nt: TGTGCCAGCAGCGTCGTGGCAGGGGCCCCCCTTAACTATGGCTACACCTTC
cdr3_aa: CASSVVAGAPLNYGYTF

d_call: -
clone_size: -
j_call: TRBJ1-6
v_call: TRBV9
cdr3_nt: TGTGCCAGCAGCGTAGCGGGGGGCGCGAATTCACCCCTCCACTTT
cdr3_aa: CASSVAGGANSPLHF

d_call: TRBD2
clone_size: -
j_call: TRBJ2-5
v_call: TRBV10-2
cdr3_nt: TGCGCCAGCAGGGTAGCGGGGGAGGAGACCCAGTACTTC
cdr3_aa: CASRVAGEETQYF

d_call: -
clone_size: -
j_call: TRBJ2-1
v_call: TRBV11-2
cdr3_nt: TGTGCCAGCAGCCAGGGCTTGGTAAATGAGCAGTTCTTC
cdr3_aa: CASSQGLVNEQFF

d_call: -
clone_size: once
j_call: TRBJ2-6
v_call: TRBV21-1
cdr3_nt: TGTGCCAGCAGCAAAGTGGGAATCTGGGTAGGGGCCAACGTCCTGACTTTC
cdr3_aa: CASSKVGIWVGANVLTF

d_call: -
clone_size: -
j_call: TRBJ2-5
v_call: TRBV7-6
cdr3_nt: TGTGCCAGCACCCCCTTAGCTTCTGGGGGGGGCCGGGAGACCCAGTACTTC
cdr3_aa: CASTPLASGGGRETQYF

d_call: -
clone_size: -
j_call: TRBJ1-2
v_call: TRBV30
cdr3_nt: TGTGCCTGGAGATTGTCGGCAGGCAATGGCTACACCTTC
cdr3_aa: CAWRLSAGNGYTF

d_call: -
clone_size: -
j_call: TRBJ1-4
v_call: TRBV19
cdr3_nt: TGTGCCAGTACCGCTACCCCCCCTGGAACTAATGAAAAACTGTTTTTT
cdr3_aa: CASTATPPGTNEKLFF

d_call: TRBD1
clone_size: -
j_call: TRBJ2-1
v_call: TRBV2
cdr3_nt: TGTGCCAGCAGAGAGGGACAGGGTATTTGGGATGAGCAGTTCTTC
cdr3_aa: CASREGQGIWDEQFF

d_call: -
clone_size: -
j_call: TRBJ1-1
v_call: TRBV25-1
cdr3_nt: TGTGCCAGTAGGGGACCGACTGAAGCTTTCTTT
cdr3_aa: CASRGPTEAFF

d_call: TRBD1
clone_size: -
j_call: TRBJ1-2
v_call: TRBV27
cdr3_nt: TGTGCCAGCAGTTCAGGGGGGAGGGGCTACACCTTC
cdr3_aa: CASSSGGRGYTF

d_call: TRBD1
clone_size: -
j_call: TRBJ2-2
v_call: TRBV5-1
cdr3_nt: TGCGCCAGCAGTTTTGATGGACAGGGTTTCACCGGGGAGCTGTTTTTT
cdr3_aa: CASSFDGQGFTGELFF

d_call: -
clone_size: -
j_call: TRBJ2-3
v_call: TRBV14
cdr3_nt: TGTGCCAGCAGCCTCCGGGGTATTCGGGCCGACACAGATACGCAGTATTTT
cdr3_aa: CASSLRGIRADTDTQYF

d_call: TRBD1
clone_size: -
j_call: TRBJ2-6
v_call: TRBV29-1
cdr3_nt: TGCAGCGCGAGACAGGGGGCATCCTCTGGGGCCAACGTCCTGACTTTC
cdr3_aa: CSARQGASSGANVLTF

d_call: -
clone_size: few
j_call: TRBJ1-2
v_call: TRBV5-1
cdr3_nt: TGCGCCAGCAGGGGTGCGGATGGCTACACCTTC
cdr3_aa: CASRGADGYTF

d_call: -
clone_size: -
j_call: TRBJ1-4
v_call: TRBV5-6
cdr3_nt: TGTGCCAGCAGTCGGAGTGGCATTTTTAGGGAAAAACTGTTTTTT
cdr3_aa: CASSRSGIFREKLFF

d_call: -
clone_size: few
j_call: TRBJ1-2
v_call: TRBV11-2
cdr3_nt: TGTGCCAGCAGCCCAGGGTTCTATGGCTACACCTTC
cdr3_aa: CASSPGFYGYTF

d_call: -
clone_size: -
j_call: TRBJ1-1
v_call: TRBV28
cdr3_nt: TGTGCCAGCAGTTTTGGACTAAGGAACACTGAAGCTTTCTTT
cdr3_aa: CASSFGLRNTEAFF

d_call: TRBD1
clone_size: -
j_call: TRBJ2-7
v_call: TRBV18
cdr3_nt: TGTGCCAGCTCACCGGGACAGGACGAGAGATCCTCCTACGAGCAGTACTTC
cdr3_aa: CASSPGQDERSSYEQYF

d_call: -
clone_size: -
j_call: TRBJ1-2
v_call: TRBV30
cdr3_nt: TGTGCCTGGAGCCAAACCGGACCCTACGGAGGCTACACCTTC
cdr3_aa: CAWSQTGPYGGYTF

d_call: -
clone_size: -
j_call: TRBJ2-7
v_call: TRBV5-1
cdr3_nt: TGCGCCAGTACCCAGGGGTCCTCCTACGAGCAGTACTTC
cdr3_aa: CASTQGSSYEQYF

d_call: -
clone_size: -
j_call: TRBJ1-1
v_call: TRBV6-1
cdr3_nt: TGTGCCAGCAGTGAAGTTTACGGGGGCACTGAAGCTTTCTTT
cdr3_aa: CASSEVYGGTEAFF

d_call: -
clone_size: once
j_call: TRBJ2-2
v_call: TRBV6-6
cdr3_nt: TGTGCCAGCAGTTACTCGACGCAGGGAAGCGGGGAGCTGTTTTTT
cdr3_aa: CASSYSTQGSGELFF

d_call: -
clone_size: -
j_call: TRBJ1-5
v_call: TRBV19
cdr3_nt: TGTGCCAGTAGTATCCCCTCTCGGAGGGGGGTAGGGCAGCCCCAGCATTTT
cdr3_aa: CASSIPSRRGVGQPQHF

d_call: -
clone_size: -
j_call: TRBJ1-1
v_call: TRBV6-5
cdr3_nt: TGTGCCAGCAACCCTCTGGGATCGAACACTGAAGCTTTCTTT
cdr3_aa: CASNPLGSNTEAFF

d_call: TRBD2
clone_size: -
j_call: TRBJ2-7
v_call: TRBV19
cdr3_nt: TGTGCCAGTAGTCCCCTTGGGGGAGGGCCGTACGAGCAGTACTTC
cdr3_aa: CASSPLGGGPYEQYF

d_call: TRBD2
clone_size: -
j_call: TRBJ2-1
v_call: TRBV18
cdr3_nt: TGTGCCAGCTCACCGCGGACTAGCGGAACTTACAATGAGCAGTTCTTC
cdr3_aa: CASSPRTSGTYNEQFF

d_call: TRBD2
clone_size: -
j_call: TRBJ2-1
v_call: TRBV9
cdr3_nt: TGTGCCAGCTCACCGGGACTAGTCTTGGATGAGCAGTTCTTC
cdr3_aa: CASSPGLVLDEQFF

d_call: -
clone_size: -
j_call: TRBJ2-5
v_call: TRBV6-5
cdr3_nt: TGTGCCAGCAGGCCCAAAACTCCCCTCCCCGACTACTTC
cdr3_aa: CASRPKTPLPDYF

d_call: -
clone_size: -
j_call: TRBJ2-3
v_call: TRBV6-4
cdr3_nt: TGTGCCAGCAGTGAGACGACCATAACAGATACGCAGTATTTT
cdr3_aa: CASSETTITDTQYF

d_call: -
clone_size: -
j_call: TRBJ2-3
v_call: TRBV30
cdr3_nt: TGTGCCTGGATTGACCTAGCGCATACCACAGATACGCAGTATTTT
cdr3_aa: CAWIDLAHTTDTQYF

d_call: TRBD1
clone_size: -
j_call: TRBJ1-2
v_call: TRBV6-1
cdr3_nt: TGTGCCAGCAGTAATGACAGGGGGCGGGGTGGCTACACCTTC
cdr3_aa: CASSNDRGRGGYTF

d_call: -
clone_size: -
j_call: TRBJ2-3
v_call: TRBV9
cdr3_nt: TGTGCCAGCAGCGCTAGACCGATTAGCACAGATACGCAGTATTTT
cdr3_aa: CASSARPISTDTQYF

d_call: -
clone_size: -
j_call: TRBJ2-5
v_call: TRBV7-8
cdr3_nt: TGTGCCAGCAGCTTTTTCATCTCCCAAGAGACCCAGTACTTC
cdr3_aa: CASSFFISQETQYF